One sample yielded the 9 T cell receptor beta chains listed below, sequenced in a study of OX40 agonist ivuxolimab in advanced cancers. TCRdb's copy holds only in-frame clones and misses some; the assay was immunoSEQ multiplex PCR. The sample lists 55,000 to 70,000 clones, 70% to 90% occurring once. This sample comprised CD4+ or CD8+ T cells sorted from blood, obtained in a trial of the OX40 agonist ivuxolimab. Receptors originate from an adult with an advanced solid tumor such as melanoma, head and neck, liver or kidney cancer.

V and J are TRBV5-4 and TRBJ2-2, with D perhaps matching TRBD2 (6 bases). The CDR3 length is 16 residues. The germline gives CDR1 SGHNT, CDR2 YYREEE (reference sequence). V was pared by 0 bases and J by 4 bases, with 13 bases between. The CDR3 DNA reads TGTGCCAGCAGCTTGGGATCGGGCGGGATCACCGGGGAGCTGTTTTTT. Amino acids: CASSLGSGGITGELFF.

The rearrangement joins TRBV30 to TRBJ1-4; D perhaps matches TRBD1 (6 bases). V lost 1 base and J 6 bases, leaving 18 bases between the germline ends. The CDR3 totals 16 residues. The germline CDR1 and CDR2 sequences are GTSNPN and SVGIG (reference sequence). This CDR3 reads CAWSGGDNGLDEKLFF. CDR3 bases: TGTGCCTGGAGTGGCGGGGACAACGGATTAGATGAAAAACTGTTTTTT. The variable domain in full, with the rest retrieved from reference TRBV30 and TRBJ1-4, is SQTIHQWPATLVQPVGSPLSLECTVEGTSNPNLYWYRQAAGRGLQLLFYSVGIGQISSEVPQNLSASRPQDRQFILSSKKLLLSDSGFYLCAWSGGDNGLDEKLFFGSGTQLSVL.

In this sample, this clone turned up a few times. This chain connects TRBV19 to TRBJ2-1; D is ambiguous. This CDR3 is built from 16 residues. Germline V gene sequence: CDR1 LNHDA, CDR2 SQIVND (reference sequence). Trimming shortened V by 5 bases and J by 0 bases, and 14 bases separated the two germline ends. CDR3 coding DNA: TGTGCCAGTAGTCCCCTAGGAGTAATCTCCTACAATGAGCAGTTCTTC. Translating gives CASSPLGVISYNEQFF.

The J gene is TRBJ2-7, the V gene TRBV27, with TRBD2 as a possible D gene (7 bases). CDR3 length equals 15 residues. CDR1 and CDR2 from the germline V gene are MNHEY and SMNVEV (reference sequence). V was trimmed by 3 bases and J by 4 bases, leaving 16 bases between them. The CDR3 DNA reads TGTGCCAGCAGTTTGTTAGGGGGGGGGCCATACGAGCAGTACTTC. Its translation: CASSLLGGGPYEQYF.

V usage is TRBV6-5 and J usage is TRBJ1-2, with 7 bases identical to TRBD1. The CDR3 has 14 amino acids. Unmatched junction bases numbered 5, after V lost 5 bases and J lost 2 bases. Looked up from germline, CDR1 is MNHEY and CDR2 is SVGAGI. CDR3 in amino acids: CASSISGQNYGYTF. The CDR3 coding sequence is TGTGCCAGCAGTATATCGGGACAGAACTATGGCTACACCTTC.

Sample share makes this clone medium-sized (0.01 to 0.1%). The rearrangement links TRBV27 to TRBJ2-5, with unresolved D. Germline V gene lookup returns CDR1 MNHEY and CDR2 SMNVEV (reference sequence). The CDR3 length is 13 residues. The V end lost 8 bases, the J end lost 2 bases, and 12 bases lay between the germline ends. The CDR3, as DNA: TGTGCCAGCGGCTCAGGCCTACAAGAGACCCAGTACTTC. Translating gives CASGSGLQETQYF.

The V call is TRBV5-8, the J call TRBJ2-3; D is possibly TRBD1 or TRBD2 (5 bases each). The CDR3 consists of 17 residues. The germline V gene encodes CDR1 SGHTS and CDR2 YDEGEE. Trimming removed 3 bases at V and 1 base at J, with 18 bases between. CDR3 in amino acids: CASSSGTTPAGTDTQYF. Written as DNA, the CDR3 is TGTGCCAGCAGCTCCGGGACCACACCCGCCGGCACAGATACGCAGTATTTT.

The chain is built from TRBV7-9 and TRBJ2-3; D call uncertain. Germline V gene lookup returns CDR1 SEHNR and CDR2 FQNEAQ (reference sequence). The CDR3 sequence is 14 residues long. V lost 2 bases, J lost 2 bases, and 8 bases lay in between. This CDR3 reads CASSLNTDTDTQYF. The CDR3 nucleotides are TGTGCCAGCAGCTTAAACACCGACACAGATACGCAGTATTTT.

The V call is TRBV18, the J call TRBJ2-1, with TRBD2 matching 7 bases. V was pared by 2 bases and J by 0 bases, with 4 bases of the junction left unmatched. CDR3 size: 16 residues. The germline V gene has CDR1 KGHSH and CDR2 LQKENI. In nucleotides, the CDR3 is TGTGCCAGCTCACCAGATAGCGGGTTCTCCTACAATGAGCAGTTCTTC. Translating it yields CASSPDSGFSYNEQFF.